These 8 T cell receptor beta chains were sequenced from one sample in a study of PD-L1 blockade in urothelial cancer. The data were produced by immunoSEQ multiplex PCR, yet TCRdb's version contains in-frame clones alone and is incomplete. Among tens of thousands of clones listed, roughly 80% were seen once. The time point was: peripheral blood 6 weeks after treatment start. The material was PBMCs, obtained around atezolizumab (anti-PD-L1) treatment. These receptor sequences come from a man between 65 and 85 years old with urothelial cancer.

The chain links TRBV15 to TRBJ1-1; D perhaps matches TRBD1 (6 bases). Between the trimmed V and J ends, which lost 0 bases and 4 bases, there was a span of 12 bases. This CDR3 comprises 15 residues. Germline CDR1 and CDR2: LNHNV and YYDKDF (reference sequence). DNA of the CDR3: TGTGCCACCAGCAGAGATTTGGGGGCATCCACTGAAGCTTTCTTT. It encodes CATSRDLGASTEAFF.

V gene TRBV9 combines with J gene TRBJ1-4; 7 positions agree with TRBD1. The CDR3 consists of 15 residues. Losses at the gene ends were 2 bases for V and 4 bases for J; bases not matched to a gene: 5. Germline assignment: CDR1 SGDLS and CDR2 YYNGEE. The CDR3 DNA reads TGTGCCAGCAGCGTTTGGGACAGCGATAATGAAAAACTGTTTTTT. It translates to CASSVWDSDNEKLFF.

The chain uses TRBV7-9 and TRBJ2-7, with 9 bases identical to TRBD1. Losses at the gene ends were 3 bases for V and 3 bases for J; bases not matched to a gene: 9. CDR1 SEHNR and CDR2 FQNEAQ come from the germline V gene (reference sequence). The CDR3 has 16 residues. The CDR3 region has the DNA TGTGCCAGCAGCTTGGAGGGACAGGGAGCCGACTACGAGCAGTACTTC. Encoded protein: CASSLEGQGADYEQYF. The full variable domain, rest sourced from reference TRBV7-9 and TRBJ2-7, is DTGVSQNPRHKITKRGQNVTFRCDPISEHNRLYWYRQTLGQGPEFLTYFQNEAQLEKSRLLSDRFSAERPKGSFSTLEIQRTEQGDSAMYLCASSLEGQGADYEQYFGPGTRLTVT.

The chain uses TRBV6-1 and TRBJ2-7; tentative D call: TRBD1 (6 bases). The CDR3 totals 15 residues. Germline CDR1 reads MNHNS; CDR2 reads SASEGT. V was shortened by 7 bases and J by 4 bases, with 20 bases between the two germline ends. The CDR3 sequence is CASTADRIGPYEQYF. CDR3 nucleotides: TGTGCCAGCACCGCGGACAGAATAGGACCATACGAGCAGTACTTC.

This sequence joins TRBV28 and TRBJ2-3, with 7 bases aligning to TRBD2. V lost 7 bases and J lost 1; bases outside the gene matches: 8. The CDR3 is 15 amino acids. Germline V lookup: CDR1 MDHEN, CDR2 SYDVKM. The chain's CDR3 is CASMGGGLGTDTQYF. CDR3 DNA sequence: TGTGCCAGCATGGGGGGAGGGCTGGGCACAGATACGCAGTATTTT.

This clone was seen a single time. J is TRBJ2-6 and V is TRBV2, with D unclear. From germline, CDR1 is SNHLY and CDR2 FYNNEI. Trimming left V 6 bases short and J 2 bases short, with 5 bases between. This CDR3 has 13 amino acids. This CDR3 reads CASRRAGANVLTF. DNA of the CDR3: TGTGCCAGCAGGAGAGCTGGGGCCAACGTCCTGACTTTC.

For the CDR3, the DNA is TGTGCCAGCAGCTTAGTTCGTACAGTTAATGAAAAACTGTTTTTT. It yields the protein CASSLVRTVNEKLFF. This rearrangement joins TRBV5-8 to TRBJ1-4, with D unclear. This CDR3 is built from 15 residues. With 2 bases removed from V and 4 bases from J, the gap between germline ends came to 12 bases. Germline values: CDR1 SGHTS, CDR2 YDEGEE.

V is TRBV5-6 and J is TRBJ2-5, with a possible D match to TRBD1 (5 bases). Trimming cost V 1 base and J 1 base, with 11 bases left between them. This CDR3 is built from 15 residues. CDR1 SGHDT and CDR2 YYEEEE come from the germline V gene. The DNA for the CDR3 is TGTGCCAGCAGCTTGACAGGAGAACTCCAAGAGACCCAGTACTTC. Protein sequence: CASSLTGELQETQYF.